This TCR beta chain was sequenced in a study of post-analysis software for immune sequencing data. V was pared by 5 bases and J by 5 bases, with 22 bases between. Germline CDR1 reads SEHNR; CDR2 reads FQNEAQ (reference sequence). CDR3 length: 16 amino acids. Study-wide results and limits: Roughly five TRBV segments were significantly more frequent in patients than in controls. TRBV5-6, TRBV5-1 and TRBV20-1 were among these segments.

This clonotype was observed a few times. Its specificity is not known. Each TCR beta cDNA library carried unique molecular identifiers. One entry per CDR3 protein results from TCRdb running MiXCR on the PCR reads. This sample yields about half a million distinct CDR3 sequences, of which 45% are seen a single time; about 12% belongs to the top ten. V is TRBV7-9 and J is TRBJ2-7, with D possibly matching TRBD2 (7 bases). This clonotype was sampled from a girl between 10 and 17 years old with multiple sclerosis. Sequenced sample: blood. The CDR3 is CASSRGGAEANDEQYF. The CDR3 coding sequence is TGTGCCAGCAGCCGTGGGGGGGCGGAAGCGAATGACGAGCAGTACTTC. Looking up the rest from reference TRBV7-9 and TRBJ2-7 gives the full variable domain: DTGVSQNPRHKITKRGQNVTFRCDPISEHNRLYWYRQTLGQGPEFLTYFQNEAQLEKSRLLSDRFSAERPKGSFSTLEIQRTEQGDSAMYLCASSRGGAEANDEQYFGPGTRLTVT.